The entry below gives a single TCR beta chain sequence along with its context. This specimen comes from a study of siplizumab effects on memory and regulatory T cells. Here immunoSEQ multiplex PCR was the method, and the copy in TCRdb shows in-frame clones only, minus some. The sample holds about 120,000 clones, roughly 94% seen once. What was sequenced was non-Treg CD4+ T cells sorted from blood. The sequence came from a human donor in good health.

CDR3 amino acids: CASSIMADREYGYTF. Here the CDR3 DNA reads TGTGCCAGTAGTATTATGGCGGACAGGGAATATGGCTACACCTTC. The V call is TRBV19, the J call TRBJ1-2; 8 positions match TRBD1. The V segment lost 3 bases and the J segment 5 bases; nucleotides outside the gene matches: 8. CDR3 length: 15 amino acids. CDR1 and CDR2 from the germline V gene are LNHDA and SQIVND (reference sequence).